A selection of T cell receptor beta chains follows, all from one sample in a study of cytomegalovirus exposure and HLA in healthy donors. TCRdb's copy holds only in-frame clones and misses some; the assay was immunoSEQ multiplex PCR. This table has 200,000 or so clones, approximately 81% appearing once. Source material: PBMCs. The source is a man aged 25 to 40 in good health and CMV-seronegative. Each CDR3 is given with its conserved first and last residue. Fields, in order: clone size, V gene, D gene, J gene, CDR3 DNA, CDR3 protein. A D gene is named only where the DNA matches it firmly. Clone size is stated in some rows and not others, as once, few, many or a class when expanded.

.	TRBV7-9	TRBD1	TRBJ2-1	TGTGCCAGCACCGCTCCCGAGGGGGCTACCTACAATGAGCAGTTCTTC	CASTAPEGATYNEQFF
.	TRBV13	.	TRBJ1-2	TGTGCCAGCAGCCCCCCCGGGGGTTTTACTACCACCTTC	CASSPPGGFTTTF
few	TRBV28	.	TRBJ1-5	TGTGCCAGTTCCCGGGACATTGCCCCCGCTGGCGATCAGCCCCAGCATTTT	CASSRDIAPAGDQPQHF
.	TRBV4-3	.	TRBJ1-1	TGCGCCAGCAGCCAAGAAGGGGGAAACACTGAAGCTTTCTTT	CASSQEGGNTEAFF
.	TRBV7-2	.	TRBJ2-7	TGTGCCAGCACCCTCCCCCCTCGTGAGCAGTACTTC	CASTLPPREQYF
.	TRBV14	.	TRBJ2-4	TGTGCCAGCAGCCCCTCCCCGGGACAAGGAAACCTCTACTTC	CASSPSPGQGNLYF
.	TRBV7-9	TRBD1	TRBJ2-7	TGTGCCAGCAGCCAAGGACAGGGGGCGGGCAACGAGCAGTACTTC	CASSQGQGAGNEQYF
.	TRBV28	TRBD1	TRBJ1-5	TGTGCCAGCGGTCTGATCGGGACAGCGTTTAGCAATCAGCCCCAGCATTTT	CASGLIGTAFSNQPQHF
.	TRBV27	TRBD1	TRBJ2-2	TGTGCCAGCAGTGGACAGGGGGCCGTCACCGGGGAGCTGTTTTTT	CASSGQGAVTGELFF
.	TRBV18	.	TRBJ2-6	TGTGCCAGCTCACCCCCCGGGGGTACTGGGGCCAACGTCCTGACTTTC	CASSPPGGTGANVLTF
.	TRBV7-2	TRBD1	TRBJ1-2	TGTGCCAGCAGCTTGGACAGGGATATCTATGGCTACACCTTC	CASSLDRDIYGYTF
once	TRBV4-1	.	TRBJ1-5	TGCGCCAGCAAGGGTGAAGGGACAACGAATCAGCCCCAGCATTTT	CASKGEGTTNQPQHF
.	TRBV27	.	TRBJ2-2	TGTGCCAGCAGTCCGCTCAGGGACACCGGGGAGCTGTTTTTT	CASSPLRDTGELFF
.	TRBV6-1	.	TRBJ2-3	TGTGCCAGCAGTGAATACAGTTCTAGCGGCACAGATACGCAGTATTTT	CASSEYSSSGTDTQYF
.	TRBV4-2	.	TRBJ2-1	TGTGCCAGCAGCCAAGGGCGGGGTTCCTACAATGAGCAGTTCTTC	CASSQGRGSYNEQFF
once	TRBV18	.	TRBJ1-5	TGTGCCAGCTCACCGGGAGGGAATCAGCCCCAGCATTTT	CASSPGGNQPQHF
.	TRBV9	TRBD2	TRBJ2-1	TGTGCCAGCAGCGCCCTAGCGGTGGCCTACAATGAGCAGTTCTTC	CASSALAVAYNEQFF
few	TRBV29-1	TRBD1	TRBJ1-2	TGCAGCGTTGAAATGAGGGGGCCAGAAAACTATGGCTACACCTTC	CSVEMRGPENYGYTF
.	TRBV28	.	TRBJ1-3	TGTGCCAGCGGCACGAGGTCTGGAAACACCATATATTTT	CASGTRSGNTIYF
.	TRBV6-6	.	TRBJ1-3	TGTGCCAGCAGTGGCCCGGGAAACACCATATATTTT	CASSGPGNTIYF
.	TRBV4-1	TRBD1	TRBJ2-7	TGCGCCAGCAGCCCCGGGACAGGGGGCGACGAGCAGTACTTC	CASSPGTGGDEQYF
.	TRBV13	TRBD1	TRBJ1-2	TGTGCCAGCAGCCCCCGGACAGGGGACGACGATGGCTACACCTTC	CASSPRTGDDDGYTF
.	TRBV18	.	TRBJ1-6	TGTGCCAGCTCACCACAAACAGGGAATTCACCCCTCCACTTT	CASSPQTGNSPLHF
.	TRBV13	.	TRBJ2-7	TGTGCCAGCAGCTTAGCCCTAGCCCTAAGAGAGCAGTACTTC	CASSLALALREQYF
.	TRBV10-3	TRBD1	TRBJ1-1	TGTGCCATCAGTGCTGAGGGACAGGCTATGAACACTGAAGCTTTCTTT	CAISAEGQAMNTEAFF
.	TRBV27	.	TRBJ1-4	TGTGCCAGCAGTTCTACAGGGCAGACTAATGAAAAACTGTTTTTT	CASSSTGQTNEKLFF
once	TRBV5-1	TRBD1	TRBJ2-7	TGCGCCAGCATGCTGACAGGGGGGTTAAAGGAGCAGTACTTC	CASMLTGGLKEQYF
few	TRBV7-8	.	TRBJ1-2	TGTGCCAGCAGATTTCCGACTAGAGGAGGTGGCTATGGCTACACCTTC	CASRFPTRGGGYGYTF
.	TRBV7-9	.	TRBJ2-7	TGTGCCAGCAGCCAGCTTTTTGCGGGATACGAGCAGTACTTC	CASSQLFAGYEQYF
.	TRBV6-5	TRBD2	TRBJ2-3	TGTGCCAGCACCGAACTAGCGGGGACCACAGATACGCAGTATTTT	CASTELAGTTDTQYF
.	TRBV6-5	.	TRBJ2-2	TGTGCCAGCAGAACATGGAACACCGGGGAGCTGTTTTTT	CASRTWNTGELFF
.	TRBV10-2	TRBD1	TRBJ1-1	TGCGCCAGCAGTGCCCGGACAGGGGGCAACACTGAAGCTTTCTTT	CASSARTGGNTEAFF
.	TRBV5-6	.	TRBJ2-7	TGTGCCAGCAGCTTGACAGGGTCCTTTTACGAGCAGTACTTC	CASSLTGSFYEQYF
.	TRBV28	TRBD2	TRBJ2-7	TGTGCCAGCACCCCCGGGACTAGCTACGAGCAGTACTTC	CASTPGTSYEQYF
.	TRBV5-1	.	TRBJ2-3	TGCGCCAGCAGCTTGGGGGGGGTTGCAGATACGCAGTATTTT	CASSLGGVADTQYF
.	TRBV2	TRBD1	TRBJ2-7	TGTGCCAGCAGAGGGGGACAGTACGAGCAGTACTTC	CASRGGQYEQYF
.	TRBV7-8	TRBD2	TRBJ2-1	TGTGCCAGCAGCTTAGGACTAGCGGGGAGTGTCGATGAGCAGTTCTTC	CASSLGLAGSVDEQFF
.	TRBV6-6	TRBD1	TRBJ1-4	TGTGCCAGCAGTCCCCCGACAGGGACTAATGAAAAACTGTTTTTT	CASSPPTGTNEKLFF
.	TRBV4-1	TRBD1	TRBJ2-2	TGCGCCAGCAGCCAGAGGGGGCGCACCGGGGAGCTGTTTTTT	CASSQRGRTGELFF
.	TRBV5-3	TRBD1	TRBJ2-7	TGTGCCAGAAGCCCCTGGACAGGGGAGCGGGAGCAGTACTTC	CARSPWTGEREQYF
.	TRBV19	.	TRBJ2-1	TGTGCCAGTAGTATTCCCAGGGAAAGCCATGAGCAGTTCTTC	CASSIPRESHEQFF
few	TRBV27	TRBD1	TRBJ1-2	TGTGCCAGCAGGGAAACAGGGGGTGCCTATGGCTACACCTTC	CASRETGGAYGYTF
.	TRBV7-9	.	TRBJ2-7	TGTGCCAGCAGCTTAGTGGACGGGAACGAGCAGTACTTC	CASSLVDGNEQYF
once	TRBV7-3	TRBD1	TRBJ2-7	TGTGCCAGCAGCGAAGGGACAGGGGAGGGGTATCGGCAGTACTTC	CASSEGTGEGYRQYF
.	TRBV5-1	.	TRBJ2-2	TGCGCCAGCAGGACCCAGGGGCTTGGCACCGGGGAGCTGTTTTTT	CASRTQGLGTGELFF
.	TRBV7-9	TRBD1	TRBJ2-5	TGTGCCAGCAGCTTCCCTGGCCGGACAGGGCAAGAGACCCAGTACTTC	CASSFPGRTGQETQYF
.	TRBV27	TRBD1	TRBJ1-3	TGTGCCAGCAGTATGACAGGGGGCTTTAGTGGAAACACCATATATTTT	CASSMTGGFSGNTIYF
.	TRBV15	.	TRBJ2-3	TGTGCCACCAGCAGGTCCAAAGATACGCAGTATTTT	CATSRSKDTQYF